The entry below describes one TCR beta chain. The source of the sample is a study of blood T cell repertoires in COVID-19. Across the whole study: PBMCs, B-cell-depleted T cells, or T cells provided the cDNA or gDNA that made up the material.

The germline gives CDR1 GTSNPN, CDR2 SVGIG (reference sequence). This CDR3 is 17 amino acids long. The trim removed 1 base at V and 3 bases at J, leaving 13 bases unmatched. The authors' processing: Estimation of nucleated cell counts was performed using reference gene primer amplification. TCRdb's table, derived via immunoSEQ multiplex PCR, lists solely in-frame clones and lacks some. That table gives V, J and clone size, and the DNA gave D and trimming. The sample carries 95,000 or so clones, around 87% recorded once. V and J are TRBV30 and TRBJ1-2; 8 nucleotides line up with TRBD1. The clonotype was recovered from a human donor in a cohort sampled during active COVID-19. What was sequenced was peripheral blood. For the CDR3, the DNA is TGTGCCTGGAGTGGGGTGACAGGGGCGGAATTCCACTATGGCTACACCTTC. It translates to CAWSGVTGAEFHYGYTF.